The entry that follows covers one TCR beta chain sequence. Its antigen is as yet unknown. The data originate from a study of T cells in localized non-small cell lung cancer. Whole-study findings and limits: Uninvolved adjacent lung showed peak T cell clonality, exceeding tumor. Out of the top 100 tumor clones, a median around 50 were seen in adjacent lung.

Some clones are missing from TCRdb's copy, which holds only in-frame ones; the method was immunoSEQ multiplex PCR. The sample records around 90,000 clones, roughly 80% being singletons. CDR3 size: 16 residues. The germline gives CDR1 GTSNPN, CDR2 SVGIG (reference sequence). Trimming removed 4 bases from V and 3 bases from J; junction bases left unmatched: 12. V usage is TRBV30 and J usage is TRBJ2-1; 7 bases align to TRBD1. This TCR was recovered from a man between 40 and 69 years old with stage II squamous cell lung carcinoma. The sequenced sample was PBMCs, obtained before any cancer treatment. The CDR3: CAWKGTAYRSYNEQFF. The CDR3 DNA sequence: TGTGCCTGGAAGGGGACAGCCTACAGGAGCTACAATGAGCAGTTCTTC.